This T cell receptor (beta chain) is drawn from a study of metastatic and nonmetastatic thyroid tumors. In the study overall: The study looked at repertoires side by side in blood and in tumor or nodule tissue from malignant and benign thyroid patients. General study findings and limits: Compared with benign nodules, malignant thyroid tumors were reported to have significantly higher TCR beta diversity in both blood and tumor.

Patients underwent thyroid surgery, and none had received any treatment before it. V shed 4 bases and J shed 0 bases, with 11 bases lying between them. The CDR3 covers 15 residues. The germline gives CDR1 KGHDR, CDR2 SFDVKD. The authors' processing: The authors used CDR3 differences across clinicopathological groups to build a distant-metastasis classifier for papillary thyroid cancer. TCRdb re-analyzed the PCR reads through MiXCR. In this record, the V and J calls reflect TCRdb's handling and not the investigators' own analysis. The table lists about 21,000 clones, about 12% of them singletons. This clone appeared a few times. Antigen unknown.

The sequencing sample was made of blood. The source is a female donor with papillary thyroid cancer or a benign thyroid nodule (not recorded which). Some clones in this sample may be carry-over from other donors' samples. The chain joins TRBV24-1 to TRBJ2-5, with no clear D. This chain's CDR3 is CATSDRRRNQETQYF. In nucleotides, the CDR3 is TGTGCCACCAGTGACAGAAGACGGAACCAAGAGACCCAGTACTTC.